Shown below are 19 T cell receptor beta chains from a single sample sequenced in a study of CD8 T cells in ankylosing spondylitis. MiXCR was run by TCRdb on the 5' RACE reads, yielding one entry per CDR3 protein. The sample has around 770,000 distinct CDR3 sequences; around 20% are singletons. The study's findings and limits: Made up of under 10 highly homologous variants, a TCR beta motif appeared characteristic of ankylosing spondylitis blood.

Their target antigens are unknown. The sample comprised blood, either unsorted or a sorted T cell fraction (not recorded which). These receptors were collected from a male donor with ankylosing spondylitis.

A remark on this clonotype: One end of the junction varies from germline; a read error may be responsible. This chain connects TRBV5-1 to TRBJ2-3; 9 positions agree with TRBD1. CDR1 and CDR2 from the germline V gene are SGHRS and YFSETQ. The CDR3 runs 12 residues. Here the CDR3 DNA reads TGCGCCAGCAGCTGGACCGGGACAGGGAAGGATTTT. This gives the protein CASSWTGTGKDF.

This clonotype turned up a few times. The V call is TRBV9, the J call TRBJ2-7; D possibly corresponds to TRBD1 (6 bases). This CDR3 has 14 amino acids. Germline V gene lookup returns CDR1 SGDLS and CDR2 YYNGEE. V was clipped by 3 bases and J by 2 bases, with 12 bases between them. CDR3 loop: CASSGTENPYEQYF. The CDR3 DNA is TGTGCCAGCAGCGGGACAGAGAACCCCTACGAGCAGTACTTC.

This clonotype has just a few counts. The chain couples TRBV12-3 or TRBV12-4 to TRBJ2-2; 9 bases fit TRBD2. With 7 bases clipped from V and 1 base from J, the junction kept 4 bases outside the gene matches. This CDR3 comprises 15 residues. The DNA of the CDR3 is TGTGCCAGCACGTATAGCGGGAGGAACACCGGGGAGCTGTTTTTT. This translates into CASTYSGRNTGELFF.

This clonotype was seen a few times. The V and J genes are TRBV12-3 or TRBV12-4 and TRBJ2-1, with 12 bases aligning to TRBD2. This CDR3 is 15 amino acids long. Trimming cost V 6 bases and J 3 bases; bases outside gene matches: 3. CDR3 in amino acids: CASRPGLAGYNEQFF. CDR3 nucleotides: TGTGCCAGCAGACCGGGACTAGCGGGCTACAATGAGCAGTTCTTC.

The chain recombines TRBV3-1 with TRBJ2-7, with no clear D. V lost 4 bases and J lost 3, with 10 bases in between. Germline V gives CDR1 LGHDT, CDR2 YNNKEL (reference sequence). The CDR3 is made up of 13 amino acids. The CDR3 reads CASSPRANYEQYF. CDR3 nucleotides: TGTGCCAGCAGCCCCCGCGCCAACTACGAGCAGTACTTC.

This clonotype was picked up one time. The rearrangement links TRBV30 to TRBJ1-1; no clear D. Per the germline V gene, CDR1 is GTSNPN and CDR2 is SVGIG (reference sequence). V was pared by 3 bases and J by 1 base, with 6 bases between. CDR3 length: 12 amino acids. The CDR3 loop reads CAWRNSNTEAFF. The CDR3 region has the DNA TGTGCCTGGAGGAACTCGAACACTGAAGCTTTCTTT.

This chain links TRBV27 with TRBJ2-1, with D possibly matching TRBD2 (7 bases). V was pared by 3 bases and J by 8 bases, with 20 bases between. This CDR3 contains 16 residues. Germline values: CDR1 MNHEY, CDR2 SMNVEV (reference sequence). The DNA of the CDR3 is TGTGCCAGCAGTTTGAAAGTAGGGGGGAGGGTATATGAGCAGTTCTTC. Its protein is CASSLKVGGRVYEQFF.

V is TRBV2 and J is TRBJ1-4; D uncertain. CDR1 SNHLY and CDR2 FYNNEI come from the germline V gene. V dropped 7 bases and J dropped 0 bases, with 18 bases sitting between them. This CDR3 has 17 residues. CDR3 protein: CASTPAGSLATNEKLFF. CDR3 bases: TGTGCCAGCACCCCTGCGGGTTCCCTTGCAACTAATGAAAAACTGTTTTTT. Drawing the rest from reference TRBV2 and TRBJ1-4, the complete variable domain is EPEVTQTPSHQVTQMGQEVILRCVPISNHLYFYWYRQILGQKVEFLVSFYNNEISEKSEIFDDQFSVERPDGSNFTLKIRSTKLEDSAMYFCASTPAGSLATNEKLFFGSGTQLSVL.

The chain has TRBV4-3 and TRBJ2-7, with 7 bases lining up with TRBD1. This CDR3 region has 18 residues. Germline V lookup: CDR1 LGHNA, CDR2 YSLEER. V was clipped by 0 bases and J by 2 bases; unmatched bases: 13. The CDR3 is CASSQEIPSGTEAYEQYF. In DNA form, the CDR3 reads TGCGCCAGCAGCCAAGAAATCCCCTCCGGGACAGAAGCCTACGAGCAGTACTTC.

This clonotype was found a few times. The chain recombines TRBV12-3 or TRBV12-4 with TRBJ2-5, with TRBD1 matching 10 bases. V dropped 6 bases and J dropped 5; count of bases not matched to a gene: 6. CDR3 size: 14 residues. CDR3 loop: CASRPTGGSETQYF. The CDR3 coding sequence is TGTGCCAGCAGGCCGACAGGGGGCTCCGAGACCCAGTACTTC.

The genes are TRBV5-1 and TRBJ2-2; 8 bases align to TRBD1. CDR3 length: 17 amino acids. The V gene end was trimmed by 6 bases and the J gene end by 4 bases; junction bases not matched to a gene: 14. The germline V gene encodes CDR1 SGHRS and CDR2 YFSETQ. The CDR3 loop reads CASIGAGGPSITGELFF. The DNA of the CDR3 is TGCGCCAGCATAGGGGCAGGGGGCCCTTCAATCACCGGGGAGCTGTTTTTT.

This clonotype was counted ten times or more. The V call is TRBV4-2, the J call TRBJ2-2; possibly TRBD1 for D (6 bases). The CDR3 consists of 14 residues. Germline V CDR1 and CDR2: LGHNA, YNFKEQ. Deletions cut 0 bases from V and 5 bases from J, with 7 bases between. CDR3 DNA sequence: TGTGCCAGCAGCCAAGAGGGGGCAACCGGGGAGCTGTTTTTT. Protein sequence: CASSQEGATGELFF.

Details on this clonotype: Its ends do not fully match the called genes, so a read error is possible. The V gene is TRBV28, the J gene TRBJ1-2, with a tentative D call TRBD1 (5 bases). CDR1 MDHEN and CDR2 SYDVKM come from the germline V gene. The CDR3 length is 12 residues. The CDR3 loop reads CASSWTNYGYSF. As DNA, the CDR3 is TGTGCCAGCAGTTGGACAAACTATGGCTACTCCTTC.

CDR3 nucleotides: TGTGCCACCAGGGCAGGACCTATGAACACTGAAGCTTTCTTT. Its protein product is CATRAGPMNTEAFF. The V call is TRBV15, the J call TRBJ1-1, with no clear D. The length of the CDR3 is 14 residues. Looked up from germline, CDR1 is LNHNV and CDR2 is YYDKDF (reference sequence). Trimming cost V 6 bases and J 0 bases, with 11 bases left between them.

V is TRBV30 and J is TRBJ1-3; D not resolved. The V and J ends lost 0 bases and 0 bases respectively, with 6 bases between them. This CDR3 region has 14 residues. Looked up from germline, CDR1 is GTSNPN and CDR2 is SVGIG (reference sequence). In DNA, the CDR3 is TGTGCCTGGAGTGTAGATGTCTCTGGAAACACCATATATTTT. Translating it yields CAWSVDVSGNTIYF.

This clonotype was counted a few times. The chain carries TRBV9 and TRBJ2-7, with D possibly being TRBD2 (5 bases). The CDR3 has 13 residues. The germline CDR1 and CDR2 sequences are SGDLS and YYNGEE. Deletions cut 3 bases from V and 3 bases from J, with 10 bases between. The CDR3 DNA reads as TGTGCCAGCAGCGCCGGACTGAACTACGAGCAGTACTTC. It specifies CASSAGLNYEQYF.

A few counts support this clonotype. The rearrangement uses TRBV29-1 and TRBJ2-7; 8 nucleotides match TRBD1. Losses at the gene ends were 6 bases for V and 1 base for J; bases not matched to a gene: 11. Germline CDR1 reads SQVTM; CDR2 reads ANQGSEA. The CDR3 totals 15 residues. CDR3 DNA sequence: TGCAGCGTGAAGAGAGGGACAGGAGGTTCCTACGAGCAGTACTTC. Translating gives CSVKRGTGGSYEQYF.

This rearrangement joins TRBV20-1 to TRBJ1-5; D is ambiguous. The V end was cut by 8 bases, the J end by 2 bases, with 10 bases between. Germline CDR1 is DFQATT and CDR2 is SNEGSKA (reference sequence). The CDR3 is 12 residues long. This chain's CDR3 is CSSSGGNQPQHF. The CDR3 nucleotides read TGCAGTTCAAGTGGGGGCAATCAGCCCCAGCATTTT.

Only a few counts were recorded for this clonotype. This chain uses TRBV4-1 with TRBJ1-2, with 8 bases that match TRBD1. This CDR3 is 15 amino acids long. V lost 3 bases and J lost 4; bases outside the gene matches: 7. Looked up from germline, CDR1 is MGHRA and CDR2 is YSYEKL. DNA of the CDR3: TGCGCCAGCAGCCAGGGCCAGACAGGGGTCTATGGCTACACCTTC. It specifies CASSQGQTGVYGYTF.